There are many counts of the clone carrying this T cell receptor beta chain. TCRdb called the 5' RACE reads again in MiXCR, with one record for every CDR3 protein. This sample carries 600,000 to 700,000 distinct CDR3 sequences, 20% to 25% of them seen once, and the ten largest clones take 4% to 5.5%. The data were taken from a study of identical twins. The length of the CDR3 is 15 residues. Germline V gives CDR1 SQVTM, CDR2 ANQGSEA. Trimming cost V 8 bases and J 1 base, with 20 bases left between them. The sample also formed part of further work on T cells expressing NK-cell markers.

The chain combines TRBV29-1 with TRBJ1-1; perhaps TRBD1 as D (6 bases). The sequencing input was PBMCs. The receptor was isolated from a woman between 18 and 30 years old in good health. This chain's CDR3 is CSSWGQGEWNTEAFF. In DNA form, the CDR3 reads TGCAGCAGTTGGGGGCAGGGAGAGTGGAACACTGAAGCTTTCTTT. Variable domain in full (rest from reference TRBV29-1 and TRBJ1-1): SAVISQKPSRDICQRGTSLTIQCQVDSQVTMMFWYRQQPGQSLTLIATANQGSEATYESGFVIDKFPISRPNLTFSTLTVSNMSPEDSSIYLCSSWGQGEWNTEAFFGQGTRLTVV.